This T cell receptor beta chain was identified in a study of technical replicates of blood from a handful of donors (dated 2017 in TCRdb). As regards this clone: It has no known antigen specificity. It has no much larger one-base neighbor in the sample; base qualities were not kept.

Trimming leaves V shorter by 4 bases and J shorter by 2 bases, with the junction holding 9 bases beyond the gene matches. CDR1 and CDR2, per the germline V gene (reference sequence), are SGHNT and YYREEE. Spanning cysteine to phenylalanine, the CDR3 consists of 16 amino acids. The kept DNA is CDR3 alone, 48 bases in frame from the first base. The method was the immunoSEQ multiplex PCR assay. TCRdb obtained this table from immuneACCESS and retained in-frame rearrangements with V and J assigned. These tables miss some clones; where compared with another copy, unresolved V genes account for less than half of the shortfall, and the remainder is unexplained. The sample yields around 77,000 clones; over 85% were counted once. Approximately 0.4% of the sample belongs to the ten largest clones.

The sequence links TRBV5-4 to TRBJ1-2; 9 of the junction bases match TRBD1. This TCR was recovered from a human donor in good health. The source material was T cells isolated from PBMCs. CDR3 protein: CASSAYAGTGNYGYTF. The nucleotides are TGTGCCAGCAGCGCTTATGCTGGGACAGGGAACTATGGCTACACCTTC.